These T cell receptor beta chains were read from a single sample in a study of blood T cell repertoires in COVID-19. Method: immunoSEQ multiplex PCR; TCRdb's copy keeps in-frame clones and lacks some. The table lists over 150,000 clones, approximately 81% of them singletons. Sequencing was performed on peripheral blood. All receptors come from a man aged 35-49 years with acute or convalescent COVID-19. Each CDR3 is given with its conserved first and last residue. The order of the fields is clone size, V gene, J gene, D gene, CDR3 DNA, CDR3 protein. The D gene is left open where the match is weak. Clone size is not always given. Where it is, it says once, few, many or a class for expanded clones.

>once|TRBV24-1|TRBJ1-4|TRBD1
TGTGCCATAAACCGGGACAGGGTATCCTCCGGTGAAAAACTGTTTTTT
CAINRDRVSSGEKLFF
>NA|TRBV11-2|TRBJ2-3|NA
TGTGCCAGCGGGAACCTGGACGGGGGCACAGATACGCAGTATTTT
CASGNLDGGTDTQYF
>NA|TRBV4-1|TRBJ2-2|TRBD1
TGCGCCAGCAGCCTCAGACAGGGGGAAGTGAACACCGGGGAGCTGTTTTTT
CASSLRQGEVNTGELFF
>NA|TRBV5-8|TRBJ2-5|NA
TGTGCCAGCAGCTTATTCGGTCAAGAGACCCAGTACTTC
CASSLFGQETQYF
>NA|TRBV10-3|TRBJ1-1|NA
TGTGCCATCAGTTTATCTCGGACACCTATGAACACTGAAGCTTTCTTT
CAISLSRTPMNTEAFF
>once|TRBV27|TRBJ2-7|NA
TGTGCCAGCAGTTTAGGAACCGGAGCATACGAGCAGTACTTC
CASSLGTGAYEQYF
>NA|TRBV25-1|TRBJ2-2|TRBD1
TGTGCCAGCACCGGAGACAGGGGGAACACCGGGGAGCTGTTTTTT
CASTGDRGNTGELFF
>once|TRBV2|TRBJ2-5|TRBD1
TGTGCCAGCCTTAGAGACAGGGGGCGAGAGACCCAGTACTTC
CASLRDRGRETQYF
>NA|TRBV19|TRBJ1-5|TRBD1
TGTGCCAGTAGCCTTCCGGGACAGGGGATTCAGCCCCAGCATTTT
CASSLPGQGIQPQHF
>many|TRBV10-3|TRBJ1-2|NA
TGTGCCATCAGTGAGTCGCAGGGATATAACTATGGCTACACCTTC
CAISESQGYNYGYTF
>NA|TRBV4-3|TRBJ1-6|NA
TGCGCCAGCAGGTCAGGTGCCTATAATTCACCCCTCCACTTT
CASRSGAYNSPLHF
>NA|TRBV5-1|TRBJ2-3|TRBD1
TGCGCCAGCAGCTTGGGACAGGGGGCCACAGATACGCAGTATTTT
CASSLGQGATDTQYF
>NA|TRBV6-2/TRBV6-3|TRBJ1-2|NA
TGTGCCAGCAGTTACTTATCGACAGCTCGGCCCTCTTATGGCTACACCTTC
CASSYLSTARPSYGYTF
>NA|TRBV30|TRBJ2-7|TRBD1
TGTGCCAGAAGAACAGGGGGCGCAAACGAGCAGTACTTC
CARRTGGANEQYF
>NA|TRBV2|TRBJ2-7|NA
TGTGCCAGCAGTAATGGGGCAGGGTACGAGCAGTACTTC
CASSNGAGYEQYF
>NA|TRBV29-1|TRBJ2-1|NA
TGCAGCGTTGAAAACAGCTTATACTTTAGCTCCTACAATGAGCAGTTCTTC
CSVENSLYFSSYNEQFF
>NA|TRBV30|TRBJ1-1|TRBD1
TGTGCCTGGACAGGGGGCGCGTCTACCGCTGAAGCTTTCTTT
CAWTGGASTAEAFF
>NA|TRBV29-1|TRBJ1-2|TRBD1
TGCAGCGTTGTGACAGGGAAAAACTATGGCTACACCTTC
CSVVTGKNYGYTF
>NA|TRBV2|TRBJ1-1|TRBD1
TGTGCCAGCAGGACAGGGGAGAACACTGAAGCTTTCTTT
CASRTGENTEAFF
>NA|TRBV4-1|TRBJ1-1|TRBD1
TGCGCCAGCAGCCAAGACCCTGGGACAGGGTCTGAAGCTTTCTTT
CASSQDPGTGSEAFF
>NA|TRBV7-2|TRBJ1-2|NA
TGTGCCAGCAGCCCCGGGGGGATGAATGGCTACACCTTC
CASSPGGMNGYTF
>NA|TRBV4-2|TRBJ2-5|TRBD2
TGTGCCAGCAGCCGAGTATGGACTAGCGGGGGTAGGCGGGAGACCCAGTACTTC
CASSRVWTSGGRRETQYF
>once|TRBV5-5|TRBJ2-2|TRBD2
TGTGCCAGCAGCGCGGGACTAGCGGGGGGCCTTTTCACCGGGGAGCTGTTTTTT
CASSAGLAGGLFTGELFF
>few|TRBV2|TRBJ1-1|NA
TGTGCCAGCAGTGAAGGAGGACTTCTGAACACTGAAGCTTTCTTT
CASSEGGLLNTEAFF
>NA|TRBV19|TRBJ1-2|TRBD1
TGTGCCAGTAGCCGGGCGGGGACAGGGGGCTTCTATGGCTACACCTTC
CASSRAGTGGFYGYTF
>NA|TRBV28|TRBJ1-1|TRBD1
TGTGCCAGTACAATAAACAGGGGGCCCAGGAACACTGAAGCTTTCTTT
CASTINRGPRNTEAFF
>NA|TRBV27|TRBJ2-3|TRBD1
TGTGCCAGCAGTTTATTTGCCGGGACAGGGGGCACGGATACGCAGTATTTT
CASSLFAGTGGTDTQYF
>NA|TRBV11-3|TRBJ2-5|TRBD1
TGTGCCAGCAGCTTAGGGACAGGGAACCAAGAGACCCAGTACTTC
CASSLGTGNQETQYF
>once|TRBV30|TRBJ1-2|NA
TGTGCCTGGGGCCGTAGCTCCTATGGCTACACCTTC
CAWGRSSYGYTF
>NA|TRBV12-5|TRBJ2-1|TRBD2
TGTGCTAGTGGTTTGGCTAGCGGGGGATGGAATGAGCAGTTCTTC
CASGLASGGWNEQFF
>NA|TRBV9|TRBJ1-2|TRBD1
TGTGCCAGCAGCGCTAGCTTCGGGACAGAGGACTATGGCTACACCTTC
CASSASFGTEDYGYTF
>once|TRBV18|TRBJ2-5|NA
TGTGCCAGCTCACCCGCGCAACAAGAGACCCAGTACTTC
CASSPAQQETQYF
>NA|TRBV5-1|TRBJ1-1|NA
TGCGCCAGCAGCCCCCCGGGCGGCCCGGGAACTGAAGCTTTCTTT
CASSPPGGPGTEAFF
>NA|TRBV20-1|TRBJ1-1|TRBD1
TGCAGTGCTAGTGGGGACAGGGGGGCCCCGAACACTGAAGCTTTCTTT
CSASGDRGAPNTEAFF
>few|TRBV7-6|TRBJ1-6|NA
TGTGCCAGCAGCTTTCTCAGGACAGCCACTTATAATTCACCCCTCCACTTT
CASSFLRTATYNSPLHF
>NA|TRBV7-9|TRBJ1-4|NA
TGTGCCAGCAGCTCACGGACAGCTACTAATGAAAAACTGTTTTTT
CASSSRTATNEKLFF
>NA|TRBV5-1|TRBJ1-3|NA
TGCGCCAGCAGCTTGGCCGGCAGGGAAGGAAACACCATATATTTT
CASSLAGREGNTIYF
>NA|TRBV5-4|TRBJ2-5|NA
TGTGCCAGCAGCTTGGTCTGGGCCGGGGAAGAGACCCAGTACTTC
CASSLVWAGEETQYF
>NA|TRBV14|TRBJ2-1|TRBD2
TGTGCCAGCAGCCAAGTCAAGCGGGGGGGCTATGAGCAGTTCTTC
CASSQVKRGGYEQFF
>NA|TRBV28|TRBJ1-1|NA
TGTGCCAGCAGCCCACTCCGCTCCAGGGTGAACACTGAAGCTTTCTTT
CASSPLRSRVNTEAFF
>once|TRBV21-1|TRBJ2-5|NA
TGTGCCAGCAGCAAAGCCCGGACACGTAAAGAGACCCAGTACTTC
CASSKARTRKETQYF
>NA|TRBV6-2/TRBV6-3|TRBJ2-7|TRBD1
TGTGCCAGCAGTTCACTAACGATTCCCGGGACAGGGGTGGCCTACGAGCAGTACTTC
CASSSLTIPGTGVAYEQYF
>NA|TRBV18|TRBJ2-7|NA
TGTGCCAGCTCACCACCGAGCAGGGTGACCTACGAGCAGTACTTC
CASSPPSRVTYEQYF
>NA|TRBV5-6|TRBJ2-7|TRBD2
TGTGCCAGCAGCGGGAATTTAGCGGGGGACTACGAGCAGTACTTC
CASSGNLAGDYEQYF
>NA|TRBV10-1|TRBJ1-1|NA
TGCGCCAGCAGTGAGGACAGAAGGGGCACTGAAGCTTTCTTT
CASSEDRRGTEAFF
>NA|TRBV7-9|TRBJ2-1|NA
TGTGCCAGCAGCTTAGCGCATAGCAGGGCAGCGTCCTACAATGAGCAGTTCTTC
CASSLAHSRAASYNEQFF
>few|TRBV7-2|TRBJ2-7|NA
TGTGCCAGCAGCTCACTCTACGAGCAGTACTTC
CASSSLYEQYF
>NA|TRBV5-4|TRBJ1-1|NA
TGTGCCAGCAGCTTTTCTGGGGGCCTCAATCGGGGAGCTTTCTTT
CASSFSGGLNRGAFF
>NA|TRBV18|TRBJ1-2|NA
TGTGCCAGCTCAAGGGAGTCTAACTATGGCTACACCTTC
CASSRESNYGYTF
>once|TRBV7-6|TRBJ1-6|NA
TGTGCCAGCAGCCCAGCACTGGACAGTTATAATTCACCCCTCCACTTT
CASSPALDSYNSPLHF
>once|TRBV14|TRBJ1-1|NA
TGTGCCAGCAGCCAAGAAAGTGGGCGACCTGAAGCTTTCTTT
CASSQESGRPEAFF
>few|TRBV15|TRBJ1-5|NA
TGTGCCACCAGCAGAGATTTGGCTAGCAATCAGCCCCAGCATTTT
CATSRDLASNQPQHF
>NA|TRBV7-2|TRBJ2-7|NA
TGTGCCAGCAGCTTCAGTACAGCCTACGAGCAGTACTTC
CASSFSTAYEQYF
>NA|TRBV5-4|TRBJ1-1|NA
TGTGCCAGCAGCTTGGTCCGGACAGCCGGGGCGCCTGAAGCTTTCTTT
CASSLVRTAGAPEAFF
>NA|TRBV30|TRBJ1-5|TRBD1
TGTGCCTGGCAGGGGGGAAATCAGCCCCAGCATTTT
CAWQGGNQPQHF